The 12 T cell receptor beta chains listed next were all sequenced from one sample in a study of T cells after yellow fever vaccination. TCRdb ran MiXCR on the 5' RACE reads and lists one entry per CDR3 protein. The sample has 95,000 to 100,000 distinct CDR3 sequences; 5.8% are singletons. Source: CD8+ T cells sorted from PBMCs, taken 10 days after the yellow fever booster vaccination. The source of these receptors is a man younger than 30 who received the YFV17D yellow fever vaccine.

The V and J genes are TRBV4-1 and TRBJ1-6, with unresolved D. CDR3 length equals 14 residues. Per germline, CDR1 MGHRA and CDR2 YSYEKL. V lost 1 base to trimming and J lost 9 bases, with 10 bases between them. The CDR3 bases are TGCGCCAGCAGCCAAGTGAGTTCTGGTTCACCCCTCCACTTT. Its translation is CASSQVSSGSPLHF.

This clonotype was detected only a few times. This chain links TRBV27 with TRBJ2-3; D not resolved. With 2 bases removed from V and 4 bases from J, the gap between germline ends came to 7 bases. This CDR3 has 13 amino acids. From germline, CDR1 is MNHEY and CDR2 SMNVEV (reference sequence). In DNA, the CDR3 is TGTGCCAGCAGTTTAATCCAGGCAGATACGCAGTATTTT. It yields the protein CASSLIQADTQYF.

Ten or more counts support this clonotype. The chain is built from TRBV12-3 or TRBV12-4 and TRBJ2-1; the D is unclear. V shed 7 bases and J shed 5 bases, with 9 bases lying between them. This CDR3 comprises 12 residues. CDR3 loop: CASTNPNNEQFF. In nucleotides, the CDR3 is TGTGCCAGCACCAACCCAAACAATGAGCAGTTCTTC.

V usage is TRBV7-9 and J usage is TRBJ2-1; D is tentatively TRBD1 or TRBD2 (5 bases each). CDR1 and CDR2 (germline): SEHNR, FQNEAQ (reference sequence). The V and J ends lost 5 bases and 1 base respectively, with 12 bases between them. The CDR3 has 15 residues. This chain's CDR3 is CASSPTGLSYNEQFF. DNA of the CDR3: TGTGCCAGCAGCCCGACGGGGCTGTCCTACAATGAGCAGTTCTTC.

This clonotype was detected only a few times. The chain employs TRBV12-3 or TRBV12-4 and TRBJ2-3; the D gene is possibly TRBD2 (5 bases). V lost 7 bases and J 0 bases, leaving 14 bases between the germline ends. The CDR3 spans 15 residues. In DNA, the CDR3 is TGTGCCAGCAACTCCGGGGTTGCTAGCACAGATACGCAGTATTTT. Amino acids: CASNSGVASTDTQYF.

Only a few counts were recorded for this clonotype. The chain carries TRBV30 and TRBJ2-7, with 9 bases lining up with TRBD1. The germline CDR1 and CDR2 sequences are GTSNPN and SVGIG (reference sequence). The V segment lost 7 bases and the J segment 1 base; nucleotides outside the gene matches: 11. This CDR3 is built from 15 residues. The CDR3 DNA follows: TGTGCCTTTAACCGGGACAGGGTACCGTCCTACGAGCAGTACTTC. Protein sequence: CAFNRDRVPSYEQYF.

This clonotype turned up a few times. The chain is built from TRBV27 and TRBJ1-5; the D gene is possibly TRBD1 (5 bases). In germline, CDR1 is MNHEY, CDR2 SMNVEV (reference sequence). CDR3 length: 15 amino acids. The germline V and J ends were trimmed by 5 bases and 6 bases, with 17 bases remaining between them. The CDR3 DNA is TGTGCCAGCAGTCCAAAGGGGAGCTGGGGTCAGCCCCAGCATTTT. Its protein product is CASSPKGSWGQPQHF.

This clonotype turned up a few times. This chain uses TRBV4-3 with TRBJ1-5; 7 bases fit TRBD1. Germline V lookup: CDR1 LGHNA, CDR2 YSLEER. The length of the CDR3 is 18 residues. V shed 3 bases and J 0 bases; nucleotides not matched to a gene: 11. The CDR3 sequence: CASSQVLGTDSSNQPQHF. Written as DNA, the CDR3 is TGCGCCAGCAGCCAGGTACTCGGGACAGATAGTAGCAATCAGCCCCAGCATTTT.

This clonotype came up many times. The genes are TRBV29-1 and TRBJ2-1, with 10 bases aligning to TRBD1. CDR3 length equals 17 residues. Trimming at V came to 2 bases and at J to 6 bases, leaving 13 bases not matched to a gene. The germline V gene encodes CDR1 SQVTM and CDR2 ANQGSEA. CDR3 in DNA: TGCAGCGTTGAAAGTCCGGGACAGGGGAATTTGGGCAATGAGCAGTTCTTC. As protein: CSVESPGQGNLGNEQFF.

The V call is TRBV12-5, the J call TRBJ1-1; D is possibly TRBD1 (5 bases). Germline V gene lookup returns CDR1 LGHNT and CDR2 FRNRAP. V gave up 0 bases and J gave up 4 bases, with 21 bases separating them. The CDR3 covers 18 residues. CDR3 in amino acids: CASGLVRGDLRFGTEAFF. The CDR3 nucleotides are TGTGCTAGTGGTTTGGTACGGGGGGACCTACGGTTTGGCACTGAAGCTTTCTTT.

This clonotype was detected ten times or more. The rearrangement uses TRBV9 and TRBJ2-1, with D unresolved. Germline V gene sequence: CDR1 SGDLS, CDR2 YYNGEE. Trimming left V 4 bases short and J 6 bases short, with 11 bases between. The CDR3 runs to 13 residues. CDR3 DNA: TGTGCCAGCAGCCCGTCAACTTCCAATGAGCAGTTCTTC. This gives the protein CASSPSTSNEQFF.

The chain links TRBV6-2 or TRBV6-3 to TRBJ1-1; TRBD1 matches at 7 bases. Germline V lookup: CDR1 MNHEY, CDR2 SVGEGT. This CDR3 has 13 residues. The junction had 4 bases not matched to a gene; V was cut back by 7 bases and J by 2 bases. CDR3 bases: TGTGCCAGCACCCACAGGGGAAACACTGAAGCTTTCTTT. Translation: CASTHRGNTEAFF.